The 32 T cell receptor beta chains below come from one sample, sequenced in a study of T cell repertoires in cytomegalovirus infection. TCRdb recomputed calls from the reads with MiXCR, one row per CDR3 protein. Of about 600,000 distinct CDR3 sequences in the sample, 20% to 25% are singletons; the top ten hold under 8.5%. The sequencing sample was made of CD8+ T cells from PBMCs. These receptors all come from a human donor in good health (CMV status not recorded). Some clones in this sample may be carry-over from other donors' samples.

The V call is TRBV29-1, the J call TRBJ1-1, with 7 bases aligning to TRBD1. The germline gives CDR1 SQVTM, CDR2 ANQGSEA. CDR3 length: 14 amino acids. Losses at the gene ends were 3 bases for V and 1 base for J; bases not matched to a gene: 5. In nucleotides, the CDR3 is TGCAGCGTTGATGGGACAGACGGGAACACTGAAGCTTTCTTT. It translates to CSVDGTDGNTEAFF.

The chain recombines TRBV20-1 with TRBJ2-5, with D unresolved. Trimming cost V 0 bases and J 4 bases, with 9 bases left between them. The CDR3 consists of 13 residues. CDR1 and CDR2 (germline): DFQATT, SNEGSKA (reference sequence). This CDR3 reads CSARDRRRETQYF. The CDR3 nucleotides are TGCAGTGCTAGAGATCGACGAAGAGAGACCCAGTACTTC.

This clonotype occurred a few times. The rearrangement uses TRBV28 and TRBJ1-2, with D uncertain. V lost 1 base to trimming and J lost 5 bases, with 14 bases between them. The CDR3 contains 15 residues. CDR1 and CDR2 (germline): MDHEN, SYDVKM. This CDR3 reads CASSLLLLTGYGYTF. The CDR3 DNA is TGTGCCAGCAGTTTATTGCTGCTAACGGGGTATGGCTACACCTTC.

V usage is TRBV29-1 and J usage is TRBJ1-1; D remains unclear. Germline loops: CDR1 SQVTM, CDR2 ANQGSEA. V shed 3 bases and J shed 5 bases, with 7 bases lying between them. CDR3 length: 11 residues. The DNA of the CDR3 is TGCAGCGTTGATACTGAAACTGAAGCTTTCTTT. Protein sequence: CSVDTETEAFF. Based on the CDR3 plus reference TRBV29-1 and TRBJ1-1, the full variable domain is SAVISQKPSRDICQRGTSLTIQCQVDSQVTMMFWYRQQPGQSLTLIATANQGSEATYESGFVIDKFPISRPNLTFSTLTVSNMSPEDSSIYLCSVDTETEAFFGQGTRLTVV.

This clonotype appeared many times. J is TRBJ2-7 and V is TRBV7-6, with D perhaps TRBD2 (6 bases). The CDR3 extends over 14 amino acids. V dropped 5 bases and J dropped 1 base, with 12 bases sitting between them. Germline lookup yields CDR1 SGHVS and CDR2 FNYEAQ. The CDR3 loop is CASSPPGGSYEQYF. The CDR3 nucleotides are TGTGCCAGCAGCCCGCCCGGGGGTTCCTACGAGCAGTACTTC.

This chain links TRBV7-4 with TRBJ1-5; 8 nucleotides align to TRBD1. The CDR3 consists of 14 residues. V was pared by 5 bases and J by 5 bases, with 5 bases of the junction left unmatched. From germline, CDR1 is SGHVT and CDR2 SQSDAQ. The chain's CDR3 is CASSRGQGDQPQHF. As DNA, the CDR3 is TGTGCCAGCAGCCGAGGACAGGGAGATCAGCCCCAGCATTTT.

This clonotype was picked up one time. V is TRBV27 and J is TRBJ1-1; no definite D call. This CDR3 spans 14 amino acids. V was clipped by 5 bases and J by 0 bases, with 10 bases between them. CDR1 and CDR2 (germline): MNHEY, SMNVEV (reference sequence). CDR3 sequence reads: CASSAYRLNTEAFF. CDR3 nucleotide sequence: TGTGCCAGCAGTGCGTACCGGTTGAACACTGAAGCTTTCTTT.

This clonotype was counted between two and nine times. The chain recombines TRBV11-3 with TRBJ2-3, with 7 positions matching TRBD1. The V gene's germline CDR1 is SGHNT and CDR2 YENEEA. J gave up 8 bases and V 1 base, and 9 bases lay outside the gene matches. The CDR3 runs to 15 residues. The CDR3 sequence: CASSLGDSRLGTQYF. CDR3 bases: TGTGCCAGCAGCTTAGGGGACAGCCGACTCGGTACGCAGTATTTT.

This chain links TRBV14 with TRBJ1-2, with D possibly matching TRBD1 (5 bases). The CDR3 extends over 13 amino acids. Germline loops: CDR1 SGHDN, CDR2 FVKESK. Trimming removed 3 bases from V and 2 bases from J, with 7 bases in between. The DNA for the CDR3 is TGTGCCAGCAGCCACGACAGAAACTATGGCTACACCTTC. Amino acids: CASSHDRNYGYTF. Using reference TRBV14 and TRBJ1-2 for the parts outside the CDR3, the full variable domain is EAGVTQFPSHSVIEKGQTVTLRCDPISGHDNLYWYRRVMGKEIKFLLHFVKESKQDESGMPNNRFLAERTGGTYSTLKVQPAELEDSGVYFCASSHDRNYGYTFGSGTRLTVV.

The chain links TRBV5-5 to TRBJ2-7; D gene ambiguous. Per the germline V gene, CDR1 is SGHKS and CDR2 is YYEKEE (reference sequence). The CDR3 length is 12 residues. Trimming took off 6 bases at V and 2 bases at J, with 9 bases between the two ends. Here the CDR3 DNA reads TGTGCCAGCACCTTATACCCCTACGAGCAGTACTTC. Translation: CASTLYPYEQYF.

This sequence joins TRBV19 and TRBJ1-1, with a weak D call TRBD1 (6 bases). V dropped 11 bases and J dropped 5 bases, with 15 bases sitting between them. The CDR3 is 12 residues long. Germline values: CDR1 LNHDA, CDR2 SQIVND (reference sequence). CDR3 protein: CASGEAGTEAFF. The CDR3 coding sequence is TGTGCCTCAGGGGAGGCGGGGACTGAAGCTTTCTTT.

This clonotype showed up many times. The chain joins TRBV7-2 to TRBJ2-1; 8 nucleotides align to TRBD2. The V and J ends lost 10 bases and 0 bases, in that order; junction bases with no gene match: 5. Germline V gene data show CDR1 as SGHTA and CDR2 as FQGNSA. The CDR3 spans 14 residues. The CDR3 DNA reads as TGTGCCACGGGGGGGGTAAACTCCTACAATGAGCAGTTCTTC. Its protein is CATGGVNSYNEQFF.

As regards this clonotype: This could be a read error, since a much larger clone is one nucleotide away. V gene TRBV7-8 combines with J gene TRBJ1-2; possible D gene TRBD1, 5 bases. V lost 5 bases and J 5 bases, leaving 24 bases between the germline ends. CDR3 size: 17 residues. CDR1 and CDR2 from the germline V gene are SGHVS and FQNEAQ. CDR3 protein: CASSLTSQMTEPYGYTF. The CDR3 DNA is TGTGCCAGCAGCCTAACCTCACAAATGACAGAACCGTATGGCTACACCTTC.

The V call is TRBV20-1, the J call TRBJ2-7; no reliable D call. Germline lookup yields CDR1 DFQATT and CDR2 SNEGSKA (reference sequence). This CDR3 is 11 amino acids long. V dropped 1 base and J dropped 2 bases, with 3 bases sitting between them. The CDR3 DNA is TGCAGTGCTAGAGGGACCTACGAGCAGTACTTC. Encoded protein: CSARGTYEQYF.

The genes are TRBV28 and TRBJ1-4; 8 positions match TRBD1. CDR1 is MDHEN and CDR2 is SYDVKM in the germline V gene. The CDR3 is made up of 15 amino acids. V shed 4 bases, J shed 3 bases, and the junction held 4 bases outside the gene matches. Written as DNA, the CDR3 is TGTGCCAGCAGTTACGACAGGGGTGCTAATGAAAAACTGTTTTTT. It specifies CASSYDRGANEKLFF. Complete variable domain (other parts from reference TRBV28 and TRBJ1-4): DVKVTQSSRYLVKRTGEKVFLECVQDMDHENMFWYRQDPGLGLRLIYFSYDVKMKEKGDIPEGYSVSREKKERFSLILESASTNQTSMYLCASSYDRGANEKLFFGSGTQLSVL.

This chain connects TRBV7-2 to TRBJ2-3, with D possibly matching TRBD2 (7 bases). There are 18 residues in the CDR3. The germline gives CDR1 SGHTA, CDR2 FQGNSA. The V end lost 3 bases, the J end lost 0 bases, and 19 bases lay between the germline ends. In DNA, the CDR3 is TGTGCCAGCAGCTTCCCGAGACGCGGGGGACAAAGCACAGATACGCAGTATTTT. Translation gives CASSFPRRGGQSTDTQYF.

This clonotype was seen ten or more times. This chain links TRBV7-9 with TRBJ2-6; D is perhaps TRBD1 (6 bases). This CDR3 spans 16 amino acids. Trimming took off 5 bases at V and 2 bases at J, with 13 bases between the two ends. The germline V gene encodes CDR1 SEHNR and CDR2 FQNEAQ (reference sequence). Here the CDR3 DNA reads TGTGCCAGCAGCGACACAGGGTCAACTGGGGCCAACGTCCTGACTTTC. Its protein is CASSDTGSTGANVLTF.

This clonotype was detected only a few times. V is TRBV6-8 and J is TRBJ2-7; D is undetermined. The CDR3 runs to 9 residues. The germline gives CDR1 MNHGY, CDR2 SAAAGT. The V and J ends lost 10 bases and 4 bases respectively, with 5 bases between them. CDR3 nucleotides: TGTGCCACACGATACGAGCAGTACGTC. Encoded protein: CATRYEQYV.

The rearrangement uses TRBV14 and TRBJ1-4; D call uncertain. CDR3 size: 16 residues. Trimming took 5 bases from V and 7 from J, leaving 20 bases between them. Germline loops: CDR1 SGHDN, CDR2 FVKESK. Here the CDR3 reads CASSLNEAVGSEKLFF. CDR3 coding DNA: TGTGCCAGCAGCTTGAACGAGGCCGTGGGTAGTGAAAAACTGTTTTTT.

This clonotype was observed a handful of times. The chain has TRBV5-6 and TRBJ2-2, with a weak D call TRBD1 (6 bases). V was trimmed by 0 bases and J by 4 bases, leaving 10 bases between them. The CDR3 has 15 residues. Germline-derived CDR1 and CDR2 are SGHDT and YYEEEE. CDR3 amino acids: CASSLGAGVTGELFF. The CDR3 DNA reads TGTGCCAGCAGCTTGGGGGCAGGGGTCACCGGGGAGCTGTTTTTT.

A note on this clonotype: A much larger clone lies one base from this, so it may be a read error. The CDR3 loop is CASSKTGTVSYEQCF. Here the CDR3 DNA reads TGTGCCAGCAGCAAGACCGGGACCGTCTCCTACGAGCAGTGCTTC. The chain joins TRBV7-2 to TRBJ2-7; TRBD1 or TRBD2 may be the D gene (5 bases each). The CDR3 is 15 residues long. Germline assignment: CDR1 SGHTA and CDR2 FQGNSA.

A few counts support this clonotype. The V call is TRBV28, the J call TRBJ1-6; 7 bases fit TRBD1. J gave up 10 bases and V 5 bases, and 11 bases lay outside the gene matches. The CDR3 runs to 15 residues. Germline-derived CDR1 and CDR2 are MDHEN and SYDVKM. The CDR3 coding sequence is TGTGCCAGCAGTATCAAACAGGGGATTAGGTCACCCCTCCACTTT. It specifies CASSIKQGIRSPLHF.

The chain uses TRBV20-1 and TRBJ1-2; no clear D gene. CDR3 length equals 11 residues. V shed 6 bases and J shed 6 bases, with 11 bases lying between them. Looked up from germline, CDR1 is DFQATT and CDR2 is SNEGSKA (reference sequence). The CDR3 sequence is CSAVRVDGYTF. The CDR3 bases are TGCAGTGCGGTACGAGTAGATGGCTACACCTTC.

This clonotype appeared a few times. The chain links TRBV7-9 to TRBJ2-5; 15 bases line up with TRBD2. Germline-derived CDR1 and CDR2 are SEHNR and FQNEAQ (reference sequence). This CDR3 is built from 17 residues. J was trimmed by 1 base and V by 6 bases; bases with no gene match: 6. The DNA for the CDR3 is TGTGCCAGCAGTTCCCCGGGACTAGCGGGGGGCCAAGAGACCCAGTACTTC. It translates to CASSSPGLAGGQETQYF.

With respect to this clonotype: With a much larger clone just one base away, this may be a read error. CDR3 sequence: CANSQAGTNTEAFF. CDR3 nucleotide sequence: TGCGCCAACAGCCAAGCAGGGACGAACACTGAAGCTTTCTTT. This rearrangement joins TRBV4-1 to TRBJ1-1; a weak D match, TRBD1 (5 bases). The CDR3 has 14 residues. Germline V gene data show CDR1 as MGHRA and CDR2 as YSYEKL.

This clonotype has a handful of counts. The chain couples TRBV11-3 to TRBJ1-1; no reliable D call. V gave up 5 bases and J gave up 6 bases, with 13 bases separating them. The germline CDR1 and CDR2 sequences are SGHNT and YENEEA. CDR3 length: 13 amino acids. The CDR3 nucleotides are TGTGCCAGCAGCCCGGCGGGTACCCCTGAAGCTTTCTTT. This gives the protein CASSPAGTPEAFF.

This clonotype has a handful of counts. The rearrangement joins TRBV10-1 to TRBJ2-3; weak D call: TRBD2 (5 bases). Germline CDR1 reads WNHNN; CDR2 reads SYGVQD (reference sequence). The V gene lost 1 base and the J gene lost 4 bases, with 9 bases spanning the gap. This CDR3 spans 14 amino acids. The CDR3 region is CASSELGEPDTQYF. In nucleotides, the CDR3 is TGCGCCAGCAGTGAGTTGGGAGAACCAGATACGCAGTATTTT.

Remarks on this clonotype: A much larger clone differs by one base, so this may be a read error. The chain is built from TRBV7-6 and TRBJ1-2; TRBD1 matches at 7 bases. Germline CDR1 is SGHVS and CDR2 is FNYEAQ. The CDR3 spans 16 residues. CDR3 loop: CASSLPGQIPFYDYTF. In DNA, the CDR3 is TGTGCCAGCAGCCTACCGGGACAGATTCCTTTCTATGACTACACCTTC.

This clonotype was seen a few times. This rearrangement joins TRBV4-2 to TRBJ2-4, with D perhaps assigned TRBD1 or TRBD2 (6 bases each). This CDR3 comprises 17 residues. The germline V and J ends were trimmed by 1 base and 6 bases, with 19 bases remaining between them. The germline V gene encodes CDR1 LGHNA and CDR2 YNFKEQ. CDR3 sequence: CASSQVSGGGPGNIQYF. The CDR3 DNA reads TGTGCCAGCAGCCAAGTCTCCGGAGGGGGACCAGGAAACATTCAGTACTTC.

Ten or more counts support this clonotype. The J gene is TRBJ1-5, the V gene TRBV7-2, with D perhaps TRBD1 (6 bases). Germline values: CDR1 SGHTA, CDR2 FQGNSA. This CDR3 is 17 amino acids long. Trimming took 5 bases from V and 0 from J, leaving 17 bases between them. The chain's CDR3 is CASSPRDRLVSNQPQHF. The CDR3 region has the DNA TGTGCCAGCAGCCCCCGTGACAGGCTCGTTAGCAATCAGCCCCAGCATTTT.

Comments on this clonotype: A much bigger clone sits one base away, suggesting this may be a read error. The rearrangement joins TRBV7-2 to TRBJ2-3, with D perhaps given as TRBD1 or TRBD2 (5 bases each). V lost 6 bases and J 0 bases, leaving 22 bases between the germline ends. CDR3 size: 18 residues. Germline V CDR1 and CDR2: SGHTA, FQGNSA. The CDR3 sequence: CASSWGLLADLSTDTQYF. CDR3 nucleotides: TGTGCCAGCAGTTGGGGGTTGCTAGCCGACCTTAGCACAGATACGCAGTATTTT.

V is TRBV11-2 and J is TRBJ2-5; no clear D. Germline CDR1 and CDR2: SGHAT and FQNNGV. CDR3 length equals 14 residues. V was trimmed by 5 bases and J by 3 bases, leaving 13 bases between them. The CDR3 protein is CASSAEVSEETQYF. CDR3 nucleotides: TGTGCCAGCAGCGCAGAAGTGTCTGAAGAGACCCAGTACTTC.